The 9 T cell receptor beta chains listed next were all sequenced from one sample in a study of human T cells and chemical hapten exposure (TCRdb year 2021). The library relied on RACE. Sequencing instrument: NextSeq 500. The public reads were run again by TCRdb, first through fastp at Q25 and then through MiXCR, and only productive beta chains were kept. Every entry covers one CDR3 protein and lists the most common genes and DNA from its rows. Counted in this sample were approximately 49,000 distinct CDR3 sequences; less than 10% of them appeared once. The ten largest clones capture roughly 4% of the sample. The time point label, read with the paper, signifies: patch test 1, 2 weeks after DPC sensitization. The label giving this sample's treatment or condition can be read as: therapeutic diphenylcyclopropenone sensitization with weekly scalp DPC. The sample in question was whole blood, obtained in connection with sensitization to the hapten diphenylcyclopropenone (DPC). The receptors stem from a woman between 45 and 65 years old with alopecia areata. Some clones in this sample may be carry-over from other donors' samples.

There are many counts of this clonotype. The J gene is TRBJ2-6, the V gene TRBV5-4; no clear D gene. The V and J ends lost 0 bases and 3 bases respectively, with 7 bases between them. This CDR3 is 15 amino acids long. Germline V gives CDR1 SGHNT, CDR2 YYREEE (reference sequence). CDR3 DNA: TGTGCCAGCAGCTTGGATGCCTTTGGGGCCAACGTCCTGACTTTC. Residues: CASSLDAFGANVLTF.

The J gene is TRBJ2-4, the V gene TRBV5-6, with TRBD1 matching over 8 bases. The CDR3 runs 15 residues. Germline loops: CDR1 SGHDT, CDR2 YYEEEE. J gave up 3 bases and V 5 bases, and 7 bases lay outside the gene matches. The CDR3 loop is CASRRAGTGKNIQYF. DNA for the CDR3: TGTGCCAGCAGGCGGGCCGGGACAGGCAAAAACATTCAGTACTTC.

This clonotype showed up many times. The chain couples TRBV4-2 to TRBJ2-1; the D is unclear. V was pared by 1 base and J by 4 bases, with 11 bases between. Looked up from germline, CDR1 is LGHNA and CDR2 is YNFKEQ. The CDR3 has 15 amino acids. The CDR3 here is CASSQVRSQYNEQFF. For the CDR3, the DNA is TGTGCCAGCAGCCAAGTGAGGAGCCAATACAATGAGCAGTTCTTC.

This clonotype was recorded many times. The chain combines TRBV5-4 with TRBJ2-3; the match to TRBD2 covers 10 bases. V gave up 0 bases and J gave up 3 bases; unmatched junction bases: 7. The CDR3 contains 17 residues. CDR1 and CDR2 from the germline V gene are SGHNT and YYREEE (reference sequence). CDR3 sequence (DNA): TGTGCCAGCAGCTTGGCCCAAACTAGCGGGACAACAGATACGCAGTATTTT. This encodes CASSLAQTSGTTDTQYF.

In this sample, this clonotype turned up many times. The chain is built from TRBV28 and TRBJ2-2; 8 bases are a match to TRBD2. Germline loops: CDR1 MDHEN, CDR2 SYDVKM. This CDR3 has 13 residues. V lost 8 bases to trimming and J lost 6 bases; unmatched junction nucleotides: 5. DNA of the CDR3: TGTGCCAGCTATCGGGAGGGCGCCGGGGAGCTGTTTTTT. As protein: CASYREGAGELFF.

This clonotype was seen ten or more times. In nucleotides, the CDR3 is TGTGCCAGCCTCAGCGCCAGGCAGGGAGGCTACACCTTC. Protein: CASLSARQGGYTF. The rearrangement joins TRBV28 to TRBJ1-2, with a possible D match to TRBD1 (5 bases). The CDR3 loop spans 13 amino acids. V was shortened by 8 bases and J by 8 bases, with 18 bases between the two germline ends. Germline V gene data show CDR1 as MDHEN and CDR2 as SYDVKM.

The chain joins TRBV7-8 to TRBJ1-2, with D maybe TRBD1 (5 bases). Deletions cut 7 bases from V and 8 bases from J, with 17 bases between. There are 13 residues in the CDR3. Per the germline V gene, CDR1 is SGHVS and CDR2 is FQNEAQ. The CDR3 is CASIPGGGSGYTF. The CDR3 nucleotides are TGTGCCAGCATCCCGGGGGGAGGGAGCGGCTACACCTTC.

The table lists this clonotype with many counts. V is TRBV7-2 and J is TRBJ2-1; D possibly corresponds to TRBD2 (5 bases). Germline-derived CDR1 and CDR2 are SGHTA and FQGNSA. The V and J ends lost 5 bases and 0 bases respectively, with 17 bases between them. The CDR3 length is 17 residues. CDR3 nucleotides: TGTGCCAGCAGCCCGAGGCGGACTTATAGCTCCTACAATGAGCAGTTCTTC. This codes for CASSPRRTYSSYNEQFF.

This clonotype was picked up many times. This CDR3 is CASSLDLSWGTSGLREQFF. The CDR3 DNA is TGTGCCAGCAGCTTAGATCTGTCGTGGGGGACTAGCGGATTAAGAGAGCAGTTCTTC. The chain joins TRBV7-9 to TRBJ2-1; 11 positions agree with TRBD2. The germline CDR1 and CDR2 sequences are SEHNR and FQNEAQ (reference sequence). The V and J ends lost 1 base and 10 bases, in that order; junction bases with no gene match: 18. The CDR3 covers 19 residues.